This entry is about one T cell receptor beta chain. The sample is drawn from a study of blood T cell repertoires in COVID-19. Clinical history as reported by participants underpinned cohort assignment. Assay: immunoSEQ multiplex PCR; the TCRdb copy retains only in-frame clones and omits some. Here the sample spans hundreds of thousands of clones, around 86% being singletons. V shed 3 bases, J shed 5 bases, and the junction held 8 bases outside the gene matches. The germline V gene has CDR1 KGHDR and CDR2 SFDVKD. The CDR3 loop spans 16 amino acids. This sequence originates from a man aged 35-49 years who had recovered from COVID-19. The source material was PBMCs or T cells enriched from blood (not recorded which). The chain recombines TRBV24-1 with TRBJ2-3; TRBD2 matches at 9 bases. The CDR3 loop is CATSDTGTSPGDTQYF. The CDR3 coding sequence is TGTGCCACCAGTGATACCGGGACTAGCCCCGGAGATACGCAGTATTTT.